The T cell receptor (beta chain) described here comes from a study of blood T cells in healthy people across ages. For the second PCR, which ran for roughly 6 to 12 cycles, a sample-barcoded 5' primer and a J-beta primer mix were used. Every molecule of cDNA carried a tag from a template-switch adaptor with 12 random nucleotides. Via MiXCR, TCRdb re-called the 5' RACE reads, giving one row per CDR3 protein. The sample yields hundreds of thousands of distinct CDR3 sequences, 40% to 50% seen once. Study results and limitations: There was no known CMV status for donors, so expanded clonotype changes were possibly confounded.

Germline lookup yields CDR1 SGDLS and CDR2 YYNGEE. This CDR3 contains 14 residues. V was pared by 4 bases and J by 7 bases, with 15 bases between. This clonotype was seen a few times. What it recognizes is unknown. The donors, healthy Caucasians from Russia, were aged about 6 to 95. Each of the donors had approximately 10 milliliters of peripheral blood drawn into EDTA-treated Vacutainer tubes. This receptor was obtained from a man aged 55 to 70 in good health. Material: blood. The chain is built from TRBV9 and TRBJ2-1; no clear D gene. The CDR3 DNA sequence: TGTGCCAGCAGCATATCCCCATCGAGGAATGAGCAGTTCTTC. Amino acid sequence: CASSISPSRNEQFF.